This T cell receptor beta chain emerged from a study of glioma-infiltrating T cells. Findings and caveats of the study: Tissue-blood divergence was below expectation in non-neoplastic patients, above in gliomas. Tissue and blood shared very few CDR3 sequences.

The CDR3 runs to 16 residues. V lost 4 bases, J lost 4 bases, and 19 bases lay in between. The germline V gene has CDR1 KGHSH and CDR2 LQKENI. Regarding this clonotype: What it binds is not known.

The iRepertoire nested amplicon-rescue multiplex PCR amplified TCR alpha and beta CDR3s from RNA. For one-step reverse transcription and amplification, about 90-450 ng of tissue mRNA or PBMC total RNA was used. TCRdb re-derived calls from the multiplex PCR reads in MiXCR, one entry per CDR3 protein. The data hold under 150,000 distinct CDR3 sequences, with about 39% observed a single time. The J gene is TRBJ2-5, the V gene TRBV18; D not certain. This TCR was recovered from a human donor with low-grade glioma or glioblastoma, undergoing nonglioma brain surgery, or in good health (not recorded which). Source material: glioma tissue, nonneoplastic brain tissue, or PBMCs (not recorded which). The CDR3 spells CASSLTTSATRETQYF. In DNA, the CDR3 is TGTGCCAGCTCACTTACGACAAGCGCCACAAGAGAGACCCAGTACTTC. The variable domain in full, with the rest retrieved from reference TRBV18 and TRBJ2-5, is NAGVMQNPRHLVRRRGQEARLRCSPMKGHSHVYWYRQLPEEGLKFMVYLQKENIIDESGMPKERFSAEFPKEGPSILRIQQVVRGDSAAYFCASSLTTSATRETQYFGPGTRLLVL.